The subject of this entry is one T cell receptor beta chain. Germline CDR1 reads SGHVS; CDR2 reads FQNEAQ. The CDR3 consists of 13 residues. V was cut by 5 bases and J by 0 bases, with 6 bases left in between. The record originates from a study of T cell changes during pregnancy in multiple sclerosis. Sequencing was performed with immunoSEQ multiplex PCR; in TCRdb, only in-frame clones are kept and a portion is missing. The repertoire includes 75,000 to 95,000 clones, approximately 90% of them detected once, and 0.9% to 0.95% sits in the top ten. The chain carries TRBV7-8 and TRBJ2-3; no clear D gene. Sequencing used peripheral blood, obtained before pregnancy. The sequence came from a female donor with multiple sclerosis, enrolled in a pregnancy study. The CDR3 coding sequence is TGTGCCAGCAGCCCAGGCAGCACAGATACGCAGTATTTT. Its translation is CASSPGSTDTQYF.